These 14 T cell receptor beta chains originate from one sample sequenced in a study of blood T cell repertoires in COVID-19. The data were produced by immunoSEQ multiplex PCR, yet TCRdb's version contains in-frame clones alone and is incomplete. This table has approximately 210,000 clones, roughly 86% appearing once. The sample was peripheral blood. These receptors all stem from a woman in her forties with acute or convalescent COVID-19.

The chain recombines TRBV5-1 with TRBJ1-4, with D maybe TRBD1 (6 bases). Trimming removed 5 bases at V and 0 bases at J, with 11 bases between. This CDR3 has 15 residues. Germline values: CDR1 SGHRS, CDR2 YFSETQ. CDR3 region: CASRAGAATNEKLFF. The DNA for the CDR3 is TGCGCCAGCAGGGCAGGGGCCGCAACTAATGAAAAACTGTTTTTT.

The chain joins TRBV2 to TRBJ2-1; 8 nucleotides line up with TRBD2. The CDR3 covers 15 residues. Losses at the gene ends were 2 bases for V and 2 bases for J; bases not matched to a gene: 2. Germline CDR1 is SNHLY and CDR2 is FYNNEI. CDR3 amino acids: CASSETGGAYNEQFF. The CDR3 DNA is TGTGCCAGCAGTGAAACCGGGGGGGCCTACAATGAGCAGTTCTTC.

This chain joins TRBV5-1 and TRBJ2-7; D call uncertain. CDR1 is SGHRS, CDR2 YFSETQ, per germline. The CDR3 is made up of 18 amino acids. Trimming left V 0 bases short and J 4 bases short, with 23 bases between. CDR3 region: CASSLVSSTFSIGYEQYF. The CDR3 DNA reads as TGCGCCAGCAGCTTGGTTAGCTCGACGTTTAGCATTGGTTACGAGCAGTACTTC.

The chain is built from TRBV14 and TRBJ2-7; no firm D call. The CDR3 has 12 residues. CDR1 is SGHDN, CDR2 FVKESK, per germline. V was clipped by 1 base and J by 10 bases, with 11 bases between them. The CDR3 here is CASSQGRSVQYF. The DNA of the CDR3 is TGTGCCAGCAGCCAAGGTCGGTCCGTCCAGTACTTC. Combining the CDR3 with reference TRBV14 and TRBJ2-7 gives the whole variable domain EAGVTQFPSHSVIEKGQTVTLRCDPISGHDNLYWYRRVMGKEIKFLLHFVKESKQDESGMPNNRFLAERTGGTYSTLKVQPAELEDSGVYFCASSQGRSVQYFGPGTRLTVT.

The genes are TRBV24-1 and TRBJ2-3; 9 bases fit TRBD2. There are 15 residues in the CDR3. The germline V gene encodes CDR1 KGHDR and CDR2 SFDVKD. V was clipped by 9 bases and J by 4 bases; unmatched bases: 10. CDR3 region: CATRGGRAIADTQYF. The CDR3 DNA follows: TGTGCCACCCGGGGCGGGAGGGCCATTGCAGATACGCAGTATTTT.

This chain joins TRBV30 and TRBJ2-5; 10 bases map to TRBD2. Germline assignment: CDR1 GTSNPN and CDR2 SVGIG (reference sequence). The CDR3 has 15 amino acids. V shed 5 bases and J 5 bases; nucleotides not matched to a gene: 11. The CDR3 spells CAWRTAGGPRETQYF. CDR3 nucleotides: TGTGCCTGGCGTACAGCGGGAGGGCCACGGGAGACCCAGTACTTC.

The chain employs TRBV5-1 and TRBJ1-4, with TRBD1 matching 11 bases. This CDR3 is built from 15 residues. Germline CDR1 SGHRS, CDR2 YFSETQ. The V gene end was trimmed by 2 bases and the J gene end by 8 bases; junction bases not matched to a gene: 5. CDR3 nucleotide sequence: TGCGCCAGCAGCTTATCCGGACAGGGGGCCGAAAAACTGTTTTTT. Translating gives CASSLSGQGAEKLFF.

V is TRBV18 and J is TRBJ1-1; D remains unclear. In germline, CDR1 is KGHSH, CDR2 LQKENI. The CDR3 has 14 amino acids. Trimming removed 6 bases from V and 2 bases from J, with 13 bases in between. The CDR3 DNA reads TGTGCCAGCTCCCCTAGGAGGCTAAACACTGAAGCTTTCTTT. This codes for CASSPRRLNTEAFF.

The chain combines TRBV6-2 or TRBV6-3 with TRBJ2-6, with D perhaps matching TRBD1 (6 bases). CDR1 and CDR2 from the germline V gene are MNHEY and SVGEGT. The CDR3 contains 17 residues. Trimming left V 2 bases short and J 3 bases short, with 14 bases between. The CDR3 DNA reads as TGTGCCAGCAGTTACGGTCAGGGGCAAGTTGGGGCCAACGTCCTGACTTTC. It specifies CASSYGQGQVGANVLTF.

The chain uses TRBV21-1 and TRBJ2-1; the table's TRBD1 call for D was not verified on the DNA. TRBV21-1 has pseudogene status. This CDR3 has 16 amino acids. The CDR3 region is CASSKVRRDKYNEQFF. CDR3 in DNA: TGTGCCAGCAGCAAAGTTCGCAGGGACAAATACAATGAGCAGTTCTTC.

The chain uses TRBV27 and TRBJ1-3; D perhaps matches TRBD1 (5 bases). V dropped 0 bases and J dropped 2 bases, with 8 bases sitting between them. Per the germline V gene, CDR1 is MNHEY and CDR2 is SMNVEV (reference sequence). CDR3 length equals 15 residues. The DNA of the CDR3 is TGTGCCAGCAGTTTATCGATAGGGGCTGGAAACACCATATATTTT. It specifies CASSLSIGAGNTIYF.

In this sample, this clone turned up once. The V and J genes are TRBV11-1 and TRBJ2-7; the match to TRBD2 covers 11 bases. The CDR3 is 15 residues long. Losses at the gene ends were 5 bases for V and 3 bases for J; bases not matched to a gene: 6. Germline V CDR1 and CDR2: SGHAT, FQDESV (reference sequence). CDR3 loop: CASSHTSGGLYEQYF. The CDR3 DNA is TGTGCCAGCAGCCACACTAGCGGGGGCCTCTACGAGCAGTACTTC.

The chain carries TRBV23-1 and TRBJ1-2; no reliable D call. TRBV23-1 is placed among ORFs of uncertain function. The V gene lost 4 bases and the J gene lost 0 bases, with 15 bases spanning the gap. This CDR3 is 16 amino acids long. The CDR3 DNA sequence: TGCGCCAGCAGTCGAGGGAGCTTATTAGCTAACTATGGCTACACCTTC. Translation: CASSRGSLLANYGYTF.

There are a few counts of this clone. This sequence joins TRBV28 and TRBJ2-6, with 7 bases matching TRBD1. Germline lookup yields CDR1 MDHEN and CDR2 SYDVKM. J gave up 2 bases and V 4 bases, and 5 bases lay outside the gene matches. The CDR3 runs to 16 residues. The CDR3 here is CASSYSDRAGANVLTF. The CDR3 DNA sequence: TGTGCCAGCAGTTACTCCGACAGGGCTGGGGCCAACGTCCTGACTTTC.